The rows below give T cell receptor beta chains drawn from one sample of a study of vaccination effects on CD4 cells after COVID-19. TCRdb keeps only in-frame clones here, not all; method: immunoSEQ multiplex PCR. The sample holds about 60,000 clones, about 78% seen once. No antigen has been assigned to these receptors. Here the sequenced sample was CD4+ T cells from PBMCs cultured with HCoV-OC43 spike peptides, taken after COVID-19 vaccination. The receptors come from a human donor who received a COVID-19 vaccine. Both conserved end residues are part of each CDR3. A D gene is named only where the DNA matches it firmly. A row's size may be missing; if present it is once, few, many or a size class.

clone_size	v_call	d_call	j_call	cdr3_aa	cdr3_nt
few	TRBV25-1	NA	TRBJ2-2	CASSSSGETGELFF	TGTGCCAGCAGTTCAAGTGGAGAGACCGGGGAGCTGTTTTTT
NA	TRBV5-1	TRBD1	TRBJ1-4	CASSLGTGYTNEKLFF	TGCGCCAGCAGCTTGGGGACAGGATACACTAATGAAAAACTGTTTTTT
NA	TRBV6-5	NA	TRBJ1-1	CASSYLATMNTEAFF	TGTGCCAGCAGTTACCTGGCTACCATGAACACTGAAGCTTTCTTT
once	TRBV5-6	NA	TRBJ1-2	CASSFVGTGYGYTF	TGTGCCAGCAGCTTCGTAGGGACGGGCTATGGCTACACCTTC
NA	TRBV29-1	NA	TRBJ1-2	CSANDYGYTF	TGCAGCGCCAATGACTATGGCTACACCTTC
NA	TRBV4-1	NA	TRBJ1-5	CASSQGPNSNQPQHF	TGCGCCAGCAGCCAAGGTCCAAACAGCAATCAGCCCCAGCATTTT
NA	TRBV5-1	NA	TRBJ2-3	CASSLVRSTDTQYF	TGCGCCAGCAGCTTGGTTAGAAGCACAGATACGCAGTATTTT
NA	TRBV25-1	NA	TRBJ2-5	CASRISGLETQYF	TGTGCCAGCAGGATCTCAGGGTTGGAGACCCAGTACTTC
once	TRBV6-2/TRBV6-3	TRBD1	TRBJ1-5	CASSYSGQGLSQPQHF	TGTGCCAGCAGTTACTCGGGACAGGGGTTATCTCAGCCCCAGCATTTT
NA	TRBV3-1/TRBV3-2	NA	TRBJ1-6	CASSQESSPLHF	TGTGCCAGCAGCCAAGAAAGTTCACCCCTCCACTTT
NA	TRBV27	NA	TRBJ2-5	CASARGETQYF	TGTGCCAGCGCTCGAGGGGAGACCCAGTACTTC
NA	TRBV19	NA	TRBJ2-5	CASSIGGRGQETQYF	TGTGCCAGTAGTATCGGAGGTCGCGGTCAGGAGACCCAGTACTTC
NA	TRBV5-1	NA	TRBJ2-1	CASSRIGNEQFF	TGCGCCAGCAGCCGAATAGGAAATGAGCAGTTCTTC
NA	TRBV29-1	NA	TRBJ2-5	CSVDSRGTETQYF	TGCAGCGTTGACTCCCGAGGGACAGAGACCCAGTACTTC
NA	TRBV4-1	NA	TRBJ1-4	CASSQAGTGGEKLFF	TGCGCCAGCAGCCAAGCGGGGACGGGGGGGGAAAAACTGTTTTTT
NA	TRBV6-5	NA	TRBJ2-3	CASSFNSWGTDTQYF	TGTGCCAGCAGTTTTAATAGCTGGGGCACAGATACGCAGTATTTT